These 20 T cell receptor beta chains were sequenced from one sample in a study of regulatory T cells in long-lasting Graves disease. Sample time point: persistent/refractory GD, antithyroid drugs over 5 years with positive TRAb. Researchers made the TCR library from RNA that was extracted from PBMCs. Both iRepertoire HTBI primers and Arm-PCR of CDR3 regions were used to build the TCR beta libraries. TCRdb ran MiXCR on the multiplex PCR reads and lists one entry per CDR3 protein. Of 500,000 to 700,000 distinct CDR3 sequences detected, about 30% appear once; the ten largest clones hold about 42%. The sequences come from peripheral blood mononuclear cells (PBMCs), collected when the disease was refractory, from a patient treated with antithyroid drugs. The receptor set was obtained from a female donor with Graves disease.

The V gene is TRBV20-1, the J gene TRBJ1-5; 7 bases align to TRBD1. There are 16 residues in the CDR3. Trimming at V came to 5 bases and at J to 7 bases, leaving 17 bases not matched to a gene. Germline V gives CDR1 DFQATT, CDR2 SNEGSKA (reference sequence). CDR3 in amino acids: CSAVREGGLIGQPQHF. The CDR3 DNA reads TGCAGTGCTGTCAGAGAAGGGGGCCTGATAGGACAGCCCCAGCATTTT.

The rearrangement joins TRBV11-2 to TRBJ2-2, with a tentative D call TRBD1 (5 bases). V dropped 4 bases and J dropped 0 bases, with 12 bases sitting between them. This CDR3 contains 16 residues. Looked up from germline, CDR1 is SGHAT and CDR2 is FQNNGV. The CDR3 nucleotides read TGTGCCAGCAGCTCTCCCGGCAGGGCGAACACCGGGGAGCTGTTTTTT. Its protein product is CASSSPGRANTGELFF. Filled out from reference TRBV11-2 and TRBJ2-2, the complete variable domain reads EAGVAQSPRYKIIEKRQSVAFWCNPISGHATLYWYQQILGQGPKLLIQFQNNGVVDDSQLPKDRFSAERLKGVDSTLKIQPAKLEDSAVYLCASSSPGRANTGELFFGEGSRLTVL.

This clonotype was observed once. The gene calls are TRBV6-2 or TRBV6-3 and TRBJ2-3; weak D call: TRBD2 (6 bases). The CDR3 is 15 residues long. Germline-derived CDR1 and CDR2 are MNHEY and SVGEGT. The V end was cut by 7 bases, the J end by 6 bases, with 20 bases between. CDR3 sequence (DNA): TGTGCCAGCACCGACGGGACTTCCTTTTGGGATACGCAGTATTTT. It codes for CASTDGTSFWDTQYF.

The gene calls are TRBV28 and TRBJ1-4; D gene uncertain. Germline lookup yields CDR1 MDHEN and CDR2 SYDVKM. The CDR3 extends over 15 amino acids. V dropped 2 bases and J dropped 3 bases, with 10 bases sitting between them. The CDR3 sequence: CASSLAGSANEKLFF. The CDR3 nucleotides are TGTGCCAGCAGTTTAGCCGGTTCCGCTAATGAAAAACTGTTTTTT.

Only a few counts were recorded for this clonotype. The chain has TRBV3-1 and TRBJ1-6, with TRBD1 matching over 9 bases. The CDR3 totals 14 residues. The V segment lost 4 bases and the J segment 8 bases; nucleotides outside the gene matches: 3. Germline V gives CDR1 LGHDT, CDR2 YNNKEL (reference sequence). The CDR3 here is CASSRGQGDSPLHF. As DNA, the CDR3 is TGTGCCAGCAGCCGGGGACAGGGCGATTCACCCCTCCACTTT.

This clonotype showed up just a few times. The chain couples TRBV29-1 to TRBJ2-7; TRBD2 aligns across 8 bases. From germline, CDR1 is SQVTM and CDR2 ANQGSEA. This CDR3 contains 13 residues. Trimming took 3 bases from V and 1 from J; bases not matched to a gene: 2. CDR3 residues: CSVDGGGSYEQYF. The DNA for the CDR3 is TGCAGCGTTGACGGGGGGGGTTCCTACGAGCAGTACTTC.

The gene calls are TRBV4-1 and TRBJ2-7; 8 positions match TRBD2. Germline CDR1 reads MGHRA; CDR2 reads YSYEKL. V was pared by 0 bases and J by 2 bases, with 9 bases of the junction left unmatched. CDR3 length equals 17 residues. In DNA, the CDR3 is TGCGCCAGCAGCCAAGAACATACCGGGACTAGAGCCTACGAGCAGTACTTC. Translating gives CASSQEHTGTRAYEQYF.

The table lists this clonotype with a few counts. CDR3: CASSLQAAVNTEAFF. CDR3 bases: TGCGCCAGCAGCTTACAGGCGGCGGTTAACACTGAAGCTTTCTTT. This chain connects TRBV5-1 to TRBJ1-1, with a tentative D call TRBD1 (5 bases). Germline V CDR1 and CDR2: SGHRS, YFSETQ. V was cut by 2 bases and J by 2 bases, with 13 bases left in between. The CDR3 is 15 residues long.

CDR3 loop: CSASVAPGQGRSGYTF. CDR3 sequence (DNA): TGCAGTGCTAGTGTGGCCCCGGGACAGGGACGAAGTGGCTACACCTTC. The chain joins TRBV20-1 to TRBJ1-2; 9 bases are shared with TRBD1. The CDR3 contains 16 residues. The V segment lost 3 bases and the J segment 7 bases; nucleotides outside the gene matches: 15. Germline V lookup: CDR1 DFQATT, CDR2 SNEGSKA (reference sequence).

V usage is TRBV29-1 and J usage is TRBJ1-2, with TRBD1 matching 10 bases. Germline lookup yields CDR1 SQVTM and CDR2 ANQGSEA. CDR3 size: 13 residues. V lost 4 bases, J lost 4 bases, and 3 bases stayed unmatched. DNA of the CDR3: TGCAGCGTTGGGGGACAGGGGAGCTATGGCTACACCTTC. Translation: CSVGGQGSYGYTF.

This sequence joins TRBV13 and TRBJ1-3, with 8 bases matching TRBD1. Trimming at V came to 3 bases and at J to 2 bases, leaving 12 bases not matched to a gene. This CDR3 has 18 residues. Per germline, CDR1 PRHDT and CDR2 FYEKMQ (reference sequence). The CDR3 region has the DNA TGTGCCAGCAGCTTTCCGACAGGGGAACTTCGCCCTGGAAACACCATATATTTT. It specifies CASSFPTGELRPGNTIYF.

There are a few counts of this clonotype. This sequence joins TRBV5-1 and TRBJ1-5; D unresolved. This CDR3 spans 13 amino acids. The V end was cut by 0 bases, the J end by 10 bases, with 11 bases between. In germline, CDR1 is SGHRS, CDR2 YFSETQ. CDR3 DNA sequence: TGCGCCAGCAGCTTGGGTCCTTCCAGCCCCCAGCATTTT. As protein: CASSLGPSSPQHF.

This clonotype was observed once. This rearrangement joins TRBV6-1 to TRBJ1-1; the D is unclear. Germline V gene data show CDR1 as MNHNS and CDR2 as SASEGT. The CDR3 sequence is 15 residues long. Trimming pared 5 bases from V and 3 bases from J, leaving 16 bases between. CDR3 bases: TGTGCCAGCAGTAAAGGGATTAACAGCGACACTGAAGCTTTCTTT. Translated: CASSKGINSDTEAFF.

The CDR3 is CASTFGRAFNQPQHF. CDR3 in DNA: TGTGCCAGCACCTTCGGCCGGGCCTTCAATCAGCCCCAGCATTTT. This sequence joins TRBV12-3 or TRBV12-4 and TRBJ1-5; D gene unclear. The CDR3 length is 15 residues. V shed 7 bases and J shed 3 bases, with 16 bases lying between them.

CDR3 protein: CASKDQGNTEAFF. In DNA, the CDR3 is TGCGCCAGCAAGGACCAGGGGAACACTGAAGCTTTCTTT. The chain couples TRBV5-1 to TRBJ1-1; D possibly corresponds to TRBD1 (5 bases). V was pared by 6 bases and J by 1 base, with 10 bases between. The CDR3 has 13 residues. In germline, CDR1 is SGHRS, CDR2 YFSETQ.

CDR3 DNA: TGTGCCAGTAGTATTCGGGACACGTCCTACGAGCAGTACTTC. Translating it yields CASSIRDTSYEQYF. The V gene is TRBV19, the J gene TRBJ2-7, with a weak D call TRBD1 (6 bases). CDR3 size: 14 residues. Germline V lookup: CDR1 LNHDA, CDR2 SQIVND (reference sequence). Trimming left V 3 bases short and J 1 base short, with 10 bases between.

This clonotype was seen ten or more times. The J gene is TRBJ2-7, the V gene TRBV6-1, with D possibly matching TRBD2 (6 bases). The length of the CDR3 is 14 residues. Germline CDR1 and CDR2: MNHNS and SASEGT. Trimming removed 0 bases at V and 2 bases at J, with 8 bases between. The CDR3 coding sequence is TGTGCCAGCAGTGAAGCCGGGGGAGCCTACGAGCAGTACTTC. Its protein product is CASSEAGGAYEQYF.

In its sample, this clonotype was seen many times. DNA for the CDR3: TGTGCCAGCAGTTTTTTACATAACACTGAAGCTTTCTTT. Translating it yields CASSFLHNTEAFF. V gene TRBV28 combines with J gene TRBJ1-1; D is uncertain. Germline lookup yields CDR1 MDHEN and CDR2 SYDVKM. The CDR3 is 13 residues long. The germline V and J ends were trimmed by 3 bases and 2 bases, with 7 bases remaining between them.

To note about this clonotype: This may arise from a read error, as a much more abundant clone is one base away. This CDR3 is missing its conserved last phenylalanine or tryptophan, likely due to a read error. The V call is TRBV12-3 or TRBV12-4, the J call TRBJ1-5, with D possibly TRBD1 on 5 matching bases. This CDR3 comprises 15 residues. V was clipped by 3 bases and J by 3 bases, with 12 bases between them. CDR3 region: CASSLGGGHNQPQHL. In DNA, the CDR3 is TGTGCCAGCAGTTTGGGGGGTGGCCACAATCAGCCCCAGCATCTT.

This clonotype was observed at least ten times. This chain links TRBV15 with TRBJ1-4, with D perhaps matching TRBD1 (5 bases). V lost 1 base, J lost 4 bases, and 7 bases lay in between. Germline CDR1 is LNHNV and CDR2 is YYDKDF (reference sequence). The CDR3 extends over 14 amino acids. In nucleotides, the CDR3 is TGTGCCACCAGCAGAGGACAGATTAATGAAAAACTGTTTTTT. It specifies CATSRGQINEKLFF.